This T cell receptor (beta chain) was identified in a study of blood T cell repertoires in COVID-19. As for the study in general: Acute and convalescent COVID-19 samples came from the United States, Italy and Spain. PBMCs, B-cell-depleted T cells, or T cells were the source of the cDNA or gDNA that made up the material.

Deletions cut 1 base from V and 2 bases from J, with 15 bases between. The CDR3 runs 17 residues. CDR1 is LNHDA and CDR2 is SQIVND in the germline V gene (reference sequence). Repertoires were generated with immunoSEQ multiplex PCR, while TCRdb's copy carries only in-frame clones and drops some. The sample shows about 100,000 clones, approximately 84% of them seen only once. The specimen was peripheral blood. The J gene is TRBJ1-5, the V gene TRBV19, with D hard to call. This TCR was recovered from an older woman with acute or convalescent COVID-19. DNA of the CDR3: TGTGCCAGTAGTATAGGGCGCAGGACGAGGGGCAATCAGCCCCAGCATTTT. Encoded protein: CASSIGRRTRGNQPQHF.